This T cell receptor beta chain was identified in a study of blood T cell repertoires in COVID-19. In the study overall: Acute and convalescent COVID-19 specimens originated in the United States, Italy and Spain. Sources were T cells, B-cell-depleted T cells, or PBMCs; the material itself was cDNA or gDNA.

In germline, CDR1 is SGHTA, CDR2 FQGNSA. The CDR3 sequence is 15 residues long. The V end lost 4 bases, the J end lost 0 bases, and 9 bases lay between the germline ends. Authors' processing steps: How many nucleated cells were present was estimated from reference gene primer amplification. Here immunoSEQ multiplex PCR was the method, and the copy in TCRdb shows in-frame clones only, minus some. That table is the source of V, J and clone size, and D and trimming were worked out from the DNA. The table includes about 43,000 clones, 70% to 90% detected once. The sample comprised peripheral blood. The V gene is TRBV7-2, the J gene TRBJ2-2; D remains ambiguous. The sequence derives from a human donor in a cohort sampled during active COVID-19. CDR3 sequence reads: CASSWSTTNTGELFF. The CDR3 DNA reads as TGTGCCAGCAGCTGGAGTACAACGAACACCGGGGAGCTGTTTTTT.